The T cell receptor beta chain under discussion was sequenced for a study of cytomegalovirus exposure and HLA in healthy donors. Study-level results: In a later analysis, a missense DCLRE1C variant was linked to TCR beta V- and J-gene trimming. Later work found that TCR association rates differed between HLA loci; DRB1 had the most and HLA-C the fewest.

CDR1 and CDR2 from the germline V gene are KGHSH and LQKENI. Trimming removed 1 base from V and 0 bases from J, with 9 bases in between. The CDR3 covers 15 residues. In the PCR, 60 Vbeta and 13 Jbeta primers were used. Original analysis: An analysis performed later counted about 80 million unique TCR beta chains (approximately 10 million of them shared). Only in-frame clones appear in the TCRdb table, and some are missing; sequencing was by immunoSEQ multiplex PCR. The V and J calls and clone size are taken from that table; D and trimming were inferred from the DNA. The sample lists roughly 200,000 clones, about four fifths occurring once. With regard to this clone: Its antigen remains unknown.

The V gene is TRBV18, the J gene TRBJ1-2, with D maybe TRBD1 (5 bases). The specimen was PBMCs. This TCR was recovered from a male donor in good health and CMV-seronegative. CDR3 sequence: CASSPQDTSNYGYTF. The CDR3 coding sequence is TGTGCCAGCTCACCACAGGACACATCTAACTATGGCTACACCTTC.